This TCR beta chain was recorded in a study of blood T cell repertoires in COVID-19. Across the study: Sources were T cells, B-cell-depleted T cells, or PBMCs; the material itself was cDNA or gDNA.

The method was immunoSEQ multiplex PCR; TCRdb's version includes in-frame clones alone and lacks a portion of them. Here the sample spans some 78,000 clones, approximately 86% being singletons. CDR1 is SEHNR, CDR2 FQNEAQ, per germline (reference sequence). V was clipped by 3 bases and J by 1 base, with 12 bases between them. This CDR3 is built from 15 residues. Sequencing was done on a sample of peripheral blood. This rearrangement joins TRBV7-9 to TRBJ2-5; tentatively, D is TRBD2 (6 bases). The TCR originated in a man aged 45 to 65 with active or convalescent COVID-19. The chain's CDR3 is CASSFGGTFQETQYF. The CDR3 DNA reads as TGTGCCAGCAGCTTCGGGGGAACGTTCCAAGAGACCCAGTACTTC.